Sequencing of this T cell receptor beta chain was carried out in a study of cytomegalovirus exposure and HLA in healthy donors. Study results and limitations: From TCR beta sequences, most subjects' HLA-A and HLA-B alleles were reportedly predicted accurately. Several of the most significant clusters appeared, in a later analysis, to be linked to common viral pathogens.

The CDR3 runs to 16 residues. The germline gives CDR1 SGHVS, CDR2 FNYEAQ. Germline trimming cut 1 base from V and 6 bases from J; bases unmatched to any gene: 6. 60 Vbeta and 13 Jbeta primers were used in PCR. The repertoire was sequenced with immunoSEQ multiplex PCR; TCRdb's copy has only in-frame clones and lacks some. The sample lists about 170,000 clones; 77% were seen once. Regarding this clone: Its specificity is not known.

At sampling all donors were nominally healthy, likely with unrecorded immune exposures. The rearrangement links TRBV7-6 to TRBJ2-2; 9 bases align to TRBD1. The sequenced material came from PBMCs. The origin of this receptor is a woman aged 25-40 years in good health and CMV-seropositive. The CDR3 nucleotides read TGTGCCAGCAGCTTAGTTCTGGGACAGGGATCCGGGGAGCTGTTTTTT. This codes for CASSLVLGQGSGELFF.